The next 26 T cell receptor beta chains were all read from a single sample in a study of siplizumab effects on memory and regulatory T cells. The method was immunoSEQ multiplex PCR; TCRdb's version includes in-frame clones alone and lacks a portion of them. The data contain roughly 120,000 clones, less than 95% of them seen just once; the ten biggest clones take up under 2%. The sequencing sample was made of non-Treg CD4+ T cells sorted from blood. These receptors were obtained from a human donor in good health.

The chain links TRBV5-4 to TRBJ2-1, with D possibly called TRBD1 or TRBD2 (6 bases each). Trimming pared 0 bases from V and 0 bases from J, leaving 13 bases between. The CDR3 totals 17 residues. Germline-derived CDR1 and CDR2 are SGHNT and YYREEE (reference sequence). The CDR3 DNA follows: TGTGCCAGCAGCTTGGCCGTAGGGGGGAGCTCCTACAATGAGCAGTTCTTC. The encoded protein is CASSLAVGGSSYNEQFF.

This clone was picked up a small number of times. The V call is TRBV30, the J call TRBJ1-1; 9 bases match TRBD1. Trimming took 3 bases from V and 6 from J; bases not matched to a gene: 2. CDR1 GTSNPN and CDR2 SVGIG come from the germline V gene (reference sequence). The CDR3 loop spans 12 amino acids. This CDR3 reads CAWRGTGSEAFF. DNA of the CDR3: TGTGCCTGGAGAGGGACAGGGTCTGAAGCTTTCTTT.

This clone was counted a single time. V is TRBV11-3 and J is TRBJ2-2, with D unresolved. Germline V gene data show CDR1 as SGHNT and CDR2 as YENEEA. Trimming shortened V by 2 bases and J by 0 bases, and 7 bases separated the two germline ends. This CDR3 has 15 amino acids. CDR3 DNA sequence: TGTGCCAGCAGCTTATTGACGCCGAACACCGGGGAGCTGTTTTTT. Its translation: CASSLLTPNTGELFF.

The genes are TRBV7-2 and TRBJ1-2; D gene ambiguous. Germline CDR1 is SGHTA and CDR2 is FQGNSA. CDR3 length equals 15 residues. Trimming left V 2 bases short and J 2 bases short, with 12 bases between. Here the CDR3 DNA reads TGTGCCAGCAGCTTATACCGGGTAGCAAACTATGGCTACACCTTC. It is translated as CASSLYRVANYGYTF.

This chain links TRBV7-9 with TRBJ2-6; D ambiguous. Trimming cost V 9 bases and J 0 bases, with 6 bases left between them. This CDR3 comprises 13 residues. Germline CDR1 and CDR2: SEHNR and FQNEAQ (reference sequence). The CDR3 here is CARENSGANVLTF. The CDR3 nucleotides are TGTGCCAGGGAAAACTCTGGGGCCAACGTCCTGACTTTC. Using reference TRBV7-9 and TRBJ2-6 for the parts outside the CDR3, the full variable domain is DTGVSQNPRHKITKRGQNVTFRCDPISEHNRLYWYRQTLGQGPEFLTYFQNEAQLEKSRLLSDRFSAERPKGSFSTLEIQRTEQGDSAMYLCARENSGANVLTFGAGSRLTVL.

The rearrangement links TRBV10-3 to TRBJ2-5; no definite D call. V was pared by 2 bases and J by 0 bases, with 4 bases between. The CDR3 covers 13 residues. Germline lookup yields CDR1 ENHRY and CDR2 SYGVKD. The DNA for the CDR3 is TGTGCCATCAGTGAGAGCGACCAAGAGACCCAGTACTTC. Residues: CAISESDQETQYF.

This rearrangement joins TRBV19 to TRBJ1-5; 10 bases line up with TRBD1. Unmatched junction bases numbered 8, after V lost 7 bases and J lost 5 bases. This CDR3 comprises 15 residues. Germline V CDR1 and CDR2: LNHDA, SQIVND (reference sequence). The CDR3 loop reads CASTGTGEGYQPQHF. CDR3 coding DNA: TGTGCCAGTACCGGGACAGGGGAGGGCTATCAGCCCCAGCATTTT.

This clone has just one count. The chain links TRBV2 to TRBJ2-3; D is unresolved. The CDR3 is 12 amino acids. Germline CDR1 and CDR2: SNHLY and FYNNEI. V gave up 7 bases and J gave up 2 bases, with 7 bases separating them. The CDR3 bases are TGTGCCAGCAATTTGCTCACAGATACGCAGTATTTT. It codes for CASNLLTDTQYF.

This chain connects TRBV18 to TRBJ1-2; 8 nucleotides line up with TRBD1. V shed 3 bases and J 6 bases; nucleotides not matched to a gene: 6. Germline values: CDR1 KGHSH, CDR2 LQKENI. This CDR3 spans 14 amino acids. The CDR3 loop is CASSPLGQGDGYTF. The CDR3 bases are TGTGCCAGCTCACCCCTCGGACAGGGCGATGGCTACACCTTC.

The chain links TRBV6-6 to TRBJ1-1, with D possibly being TRBD1 (6 bases). The CDR3 totals 14 residues. Per germline, CDR1 MNHNY and CDR2 SVGAGI (reference sequence). V dropped 6 bases and J dropped 0 bases, with 11 bases sitting between them. In DNA form, the CDR3 reads TGTGCCAGCAGATCTGGACAGTTGAACACTGAAGCTTTCTTT. Translating gives CASRSGQLNTEAFF.

The chain combines TRBV9 with TRBJ2-3, with 9 bases matching TRBD2. The J segment lost 3 bases and the V segment lost 0 bases, leaving 11 bases of the junction unmatched. There are 18 residues in the CDR3. Germline V CDR1 and CDR2: SGDLS, YYNGEE. The CDR3 is CASSVGGSGGLRTDTQYF. CDR3 nucleotide sequence: TGTGCCAGCAGCGTAGGAGGTAGCGGGGGTCTGAGGACAGATACGCAGTATTTT.

For the CDR3, the DNA is TGTGCCAGCAGTTATTCATGGGTTGGGGACACTGAAGCTTTCTTT. The encoded protein is CASSYSWVGDTEAFF. The chain uses TRBV6-5 and TRBJ1-1; D ambiguous. Per germline, CDR1 MNHEY and CDR2 SVGAGI. This CDR3 is built from 15 residues. V lost 3 bases, J lost 3 bases, and 14 bases lay in between.

The chain has TRBV6-5 and TRBJ2-7, with 8 bases identical to TRBD1. V lost 4 bases and J lost 3; bases outside the gene matches: 8. The CDR3 loop spans 15 amino acids. From germline, CDR1 is MNHEY and CDR2 SVGAGI. The CDR3 DNA is TGTGCCAGCAGTTCCTTGGGACAGGCGTTCTACGAGCAGTACTTC. Its translation is CASSSLGQAFYEQYF.

The chain has TRBV6-5 and TRBJ1-1; perhaps TRBD1 as D (6 bases). Trimming took off 5 bases at V and 5 bases at J, with 9 bases between the two ends. The germline V gene encodes CDR1 MNHEY and CDR2 SVGAGI. The CDR3 runs 12 residues. The CDR3 region is CASSRGGTEAFF. The CDR3 DNA follows: TGTGCCAGCAGTCGAGGGGGGACTGAAGCTTTCTTT.

The chain uses TRBV5-1 and TRBJ1-2, with unresolved D. The germline CDR1 and CDR2 sequences are SGHRS and YFSETQ. This CDR3 has 13 amino acids. Trimming cost V 4 bases and J 2 bases, with 9 bases left between them. The CDR3: CASSPPQNYGYTF. The DNA for the CDR3 is TGCGCCAGCAGCCCCCCACAGAACTATGGCTACACCTTC.

This clone occurred a few times. The V and J genes are TRBV18 and TRBJ1-1; D is perhaps TRBD1 (5 bases). Trimming left V 5 bases short and J 1 base short, with 11 bases between. The CDR3 spans 14 residues. CDR1 is KGHSH and CDR2 is LQKENI in the germline V gene. This CDR3 is CASSVGPKNTEAFF. In nucleotides, the CDR3 is TGTGCCAGCTCAGTGGGACCCAAGAACACTGAAGCTTTCTTT.

The CDR3, as DNA: TGTGCCAGCAGCCTGGGACTAGCTGGAGATACGCAGTATTTT. Protein product: CASSLGLAGDTQYF. This chain uses TRBV11-3 with TRBJ2-3, with 9 bases identical to TRBD2. This CDR3 spans 14 amino acids. Germline loops: CDR1 SGHNT, CDR2 YENEEA. With V trimmed by 5 bases and J by 5 bases, 5 bases remained unmatched. Based on the CDR3 plus reference TRBV11-3 and TRBJ2-3, the full variable domain is EAGVVQSPRYKIIEKKQPVAFWCNPISGHNTLYWYLQNLGQGPELLIRYENEEAVDDSQLPKDRFSAERLKGVDSTLKIQPAELGDSAVYLCASSLGLAGDTQYFGPGTRLTVL.

This clone was counted a few times. The rearrangement links TRBV7-3 to TRBJ1-1; possibly TRBD1 for D (6 bases). CDR1 and CDR2 from the germline V gene are SGHTA and FQGTGA. Trimming took off 2 bases at V and 8 bases at J, with 15 bases between the two ends. This CDR3 spans 14 amino acids. The CDR3 protein is CASSLGTDSSEAFF. The CDR3 DNA reads TGTGCCAGCAGCTTAGGGACGGACAGTTCAGAAGCTTTCTTT. Supplemented by reference TRBV7-3 and TRBJ1-1, the full variable domain reads GAGVSQTPSNKVTEKGKYVELRCDPISGHTALYWYRQSLGQGPEFLIYFQGTGAADDSGLPNDRFFAVRPEGSVSTLKIQRTERGDSAVYLCASSLGTDSSEAFFGQGTRLTVV.

This clone was found once. V gene TRBV7-9 combines with J gene TRBJ2-1; D perhaps matches TRBD1 (5 bases). There are 17 residues in the CDR3. Trimming removed 2 bases at V and 6 bases at J, with 20 bases between. Germline loops: CDR1 SEHNR, CDR2 FQNEAQ (reference sequence). The CDR3 spells CASSLIRAVGLLNEQFF. The CDR3 DNA sequence: TGTGCCAGCAGCTTAATAAGGGCGGTGGGGCTACTCAATGAGCAGTTCTTC.

The V and J genes are TRBV5-1 and TRBJ1-1; 12 nucleotides align to TRBD1. There are 15 residues in the CDR3. Unmatched junction bases numbered 4, after V lost 2 bases and J lost 5 bases. Germline V gives CDR1 SGHRS, CDR2 YFSETQ. CDR3 nucleotides: TGCGCCAGCAGCTTTGGGACAGGGGGCTATACTGAAGCTTTCTTT. Translation gives CASSFGTGGYTEAFF.

The CDR3 region is CASSSDRGSPIRVSGNTIYF. As DNA, the CDR3 is TGTGCCAGCAGCTCCGACAGGGGTTCGCCGATCCGGGTTTCTGGAAACACCATATATTTT. The chain uses TRBV7-8 and TRBJ1-3; TRBD1 agrees at 8 bases. Germline CDR1 reads SGHVS; CDR2 reads FQNEAQ. The CDR3 totals 20 residues. V dropped 4 bases and J dropped 1; count of bases not matched to a gene: 18.

This clone was seen only once. The chain combines TRBV7-6 with TRBJ1-2, with a possible D match to TRBD1 (5 bases). V was shortened by 5 bases and J by 8 bases, with 18 bases between the two germline ends. The CDR3 has 14 residues. CDR1 and CDR2 from the germline V gene are SGHVS and FNYEAQ. The DNA of the CDR3 is TGTGCCAGCAGCCCCTTAACGGAGGGGTCCGGCTACACCTTC. Its translation is CASSPLTEGSGYTF.

This chain links TRBV9 with TRBJ2-7, with D possibly TRBD1 on 5 matching bases. CDR1 SGDLS and CDR2 YYNGEE come from the germline V gene. Trimming removed 1 base from V and 3 bases from J, with 14 bases in between. The CDR3 is 15 residues long. The CDR3: CASSVSPSDSYEQYF. In DNA form, the CDR3 reads TGTGCCAGCAGCGTAAGCCCCTCCGACAGCTACGAGCAGTACTTC.

This rearrangement joins TRBV19 to TRBJ2-6, with TRBD1 matching 7 bases. V dropped 6 bases and J dropped 4; count of bases not matched to a gene: 9. Germline assignment: CDR1 LNHDA and CDR2 SQIVND (reference sequence). The CDR3 covers 16 residues. This chain's CDR3 is CASSTDRALGANVLTF. CDR3 DNA sequence: TGTGCCAGTAGCACAGACAGGGCGCTAGGGGCCAACGTCCTGACTTTC. Together with reference TRBV19 and TRBJ2-6, the CDR3 gives the full variable domain: DGGITQSPKYLFRKEGQNVTLSCEQNLNHDAMYWYRQDPGQGLRLIYYSQIVNDFQKGDIAEGYSVSREKKESFPLTVTSAQKNPTAFYLCASSTDRALGANVLTFGAGSRLTVL.

The gene calls are TRBV4-2 and TRBJ2-5; D gene uncertain. Trimming took 5 bases from V and 5 from J, leaving 12 bases between them. Germline V lookup: CDR1 LGHNA, CDR2 YNFKEQ. The CDR3 has 13 residues. The CDR3 region is CASSSGGRETQYF. The CDR3 DNA reads as TGTGCCAGCAGCTCTGGTGGGCGGGAGACCCAGTACTTC.

V is TRBV6-6 and J is TRBJ2-1, with TRBD2 matching over 8 bases. V dropped 5 bases and J dropped 9; count of bases not matched to a gene: 12. Germline CDR1 and CDR2: MNHNY and SVGAGI (reference sequence). The CDR3 extends over 15 amino acids. The CDR3 bases are TGTGCCAGCAGTGACGTTTCCGGGACTAGTATTGAGCAGTTCTTC. This translates into CASSDVSGTSIEQFF.